The rows below give T cell receptor beta chains drawn from one sample of a study of blood T cells in healthy people across ages. From the 5' RACE reads, TCRdb called clonotypes with MiXCR, one entry per CDR3 protein. The table lists 700,000 to 900,000 distinct CDR3 sequences, roughly 24% of them singletons. These same records also appear under a second study, on T cells of mothers and their children.

Sequencing was done on a sample of blood. All receptors derive from a boy younger than 18 in good health. Both conserved end residues are part of each CDR3. The order of the fields is V gene, D gene, clone size, J gene, CDR3 protein, CDR3 DNA. A D gene is named only where the DNA matches it firmly. A clone size is listed for some rows: how often the clone was seen (once, few, many), or a class if it is expanded.

TRBV5-1,-,few,TRBJ1-4,CASSGAPPSTNEKLFF,TGCGCCAGCAGCGGCGCCCCGCCTTCGACTAATGAAAAACTGTTTTTT
TRBV19,TRBD1,-,TRBJ1-1,CASSSSDLGGGFAEAFF,TGTGCCAGTAGTAGCTCAGACCTAGGGGGCGGGTTCGCTGAAGCTTTCTTT
TRBV24-1,-,few,TRBJ2-5,CATSDPPRVF,TGTGCCACCAGTGACCCCCCAAGGGTCTTC
TRBV28,TRBD1,few,TRBJ2-1,CASSPGTGNFGPYNEQFF,TGTGCCAGCAGCCCCGGGACAGGGAATTTTGGCCCCTACAATGAGCAGTTCTTC
TRBV28,-,-,TRBJ1-5,CASSGEGLSNQPQHF,TGTGCCAGCAGCGGGGAGGGGCTTAGCAATCAGCCCCAGCATTTT
TRBV13,TRBD2,-,TRBJ2-3,CASSYRLAGVLRTDTQYF,TGTGCCAGCAGCTACCGACTAGCGGGGGTTTTACGCACAGATACGCAGTATTTT
TRBV28,-,few,TRBJ1-5,CASSSLSGGYSNQPQHF,TGTGCCAGCAGCTCACTCTCGGGGGGATATAGCAATCAGCCCCAGCATTTT
TRBV27,TRBD1,once,TRBJ1-1,CASSPRTGKGTEAFF,TGTGCCAGCAGTCCCCGGACAGGGAAGGGAACTGAAGCTTTCTTT
TRBV7-9,TRBD1,-,TRBJ2-5,CASDRGRIPQETQYF,TGTGCCAGTGACAGGGGCCGGATTCCGCAAGAGACCCAGTACTTC
TRBV29-1,TRBD1,-,TRBJ1-5,CSVVKNRGVNQPQHF,TGCAGCGTTGTTAAGAACAGGGGAGTGAATCAGCCCCAGCATTTT
TRBV10-3,-,-,TRBJ2-5,CAISERGGEETQYF,TGTGCCATCAGTGAGAGGGGGGGGGAAGAGACCCAGTACTTC
TRBV19,-,-,TRBJ1-4,CATRGEKLSF,TGTGCCACAAGGGGTGAAAAACTGTCTTTT
TRBV25-1,-,-,TRBJ2-7,CASRGDGAVGQYF,TGTGCCAGCAGAGGAGACGGAGCCGTAGGGCAGTACTTC
TRBV12-3/TRBV12-4,-,-,TRBJ1-6,CASSLGPNSSPLHF,TGTGCCAGCAGTTTAGGGCCAAATAGTTCACCCCTCCACTTT
TRBV19,-,-,TRBJ1-1,CASSIAWWAGAFF,TGTGCCAGTAGTATCGCTTGGTGGGCCGGCGCTTTCTTT
TRBV19,-,-,TRBJ1-2,CASSPRHRGDYGYTF,TGTGCCAGTAGTCCCCGACATCGGGGGGACTATGGCTACACCTTC
TRBV19,TRBD1,few,TRBJ1-2,CASRGTGTVRYTF,TGTGCCAGTAGGGGTACAGGGACAGTCCGCTACACCTTC
TRBV29-1,-,many,TRBJ2-5,CSAGVGRDQETQYF,TGCAGCGCCGGGGTTGGACGGGACCAAGAGACCCAGTACTTC
TRBV10-3,-,few,TRBJ1-2,CAIRETGRFYGYTF,TGTGCCATCAGGGAGACAGGAAGATTCTATGGCTACACCTTC
TRBV4-1,TRBD1,-,TRBJ2-3,CASSQESVSGGQYF,TGCGCCAGCAGCCAAGAGTCCGTCTCAGGGGGGCAGTATTTT
TRBV20-1,TRBD1,once,TRBJ2-4,CSAHETGDENIQYF,TGCAGTGCTCATGAGACAGGGGATGAGAACATTCAGTACTTC
TRBV6-4,-,few,TRBJ2-2,CATLPGELFF,TGTGCCACCTTACCCGGGGAGCTGTTTTTT
TRBV20-1,-,once,TRBJ1-4,CSARVTGEKLFF,TGCAGTGCTAGAGTAACCGGGGAAAAACTGTTTTTT
TRBV5-1,TRBD2,few,TRBJ2-5,CASSPPLAAYQETQYF,TGCGCCAGCAGCCCTCCTCTAGCGGCCTACCAAGAGACCCAGTACTTC
TRBV6-5,-,few,TRBJ2-5,CASSYTGRETQYF,TGTGCCAGCAGTTACACGGGGCGAGAGACCCAGTACTTC
TRBV29-1,TRBD1,-,TRBJ2-6,CSVPARTGPGANVLTF,TGCAGCGTTCCTGCACGGACAGGGCCAGGGGCCAACGTCCTGACTTTC
TRBV6-6,-,-,TRBJ2-7,CASSSGPLPDYEQYF,TGTGCCAGCAGTTCAGGGCCGTTACCCGACTACGAGCAGTACTTC
TRBV4-1,-,-,TRBJ1-4,CASSQLPRARQNEKLFF,TGCGCCAGCAGTCAGCTACCACGGGCCCGGCAGAATGAAAAACTGTTTTTT
TRBV6-1,-,-,TRBJ2-3,CASSKYRDGVGADTQYF,TGTGCCAGCAGTAAGTACCGGGACGGAGTAGGAGCAGATACGCAGTATTTT
TRBV27,TRBD1,-,TRBJ1-3,CASGGPGNTIYF,TGTGCCTCAGGGGGGCCGGGAAACACCATATATTTT
TRBV20-1,TRBD1,few,TRBJ2-7,CSARDWGQGPYEQYF,TGCAGTGCTAGAGATTGGGGACAGGGACCCTACGAGCAGTACTTC
TRBV7-9,-,-,TRBJ2-2,CASSLAEYGELFF,TGTGCCAGCAGCTTAGCTGAGTACGGGGAGCTGTTTTTT
TRBV7-9,TRBD2,-,TRBJ2-7,CASSIQTSGTYEQYF,TGTGCCAGCAGCATCCAGACTAGCGGAACCTACGAGCAGTACTTC
TRBV20-1,-,-,TRBJ1-2,CSASVRFYGYTF,TGCAGTGCTAGCGTAAGGTTCTATGGCTACACCTTC
TRBV7-3,TRBD1,few,TRBJ1-1,CASKADRGVTEAFF,TGTGCCAGCAAGGCGGACAGGGGAGTCACTGAAGCTTTCTTT
TRBV7-2,-,-,TRBJ1-6,CASSSLRSPLHF,TGTGCCAGCAGCTCATTACGCTCACCCCTCCACTTT
TRBV25-1,TRBD1,few,TRBJ1-1,CASSVGTGGVAEAFF,TGTGCCAGCAGTGTAGGGACAGGGGGCGTCGCTGAAGCTTTCTTT
TRBV24-1,-,-,TRBJ2-3,CATSALGQGTARDTQYF,TGTGCCACCAGTGCTCTAGGACAAGGGACCGCTCGGGATACGCAGTATTTT
TRBV20-1,-,few,TRBJ1-4,CSSQGTANEKLFF,TGCAGTTCCCAGGGTACAGCTAATGAAAAACTGTTTTTT
TRBV28,TRBD2,once,TRBJ2-5,CASRRLAGRRETQYF,TGTGCCAGCAGGAGACTAGCGGGGAGGAGGGAGACCCAGTACTTC
TRBV12-5,-,-,TRBJ1-4,CASGLAKDRGTPPTNEKLFF,TGTGCTAGTGGTTTGGCAAAAGACCGGGGGACACCACCTACTAATGAAAAACTGTTTTTT
TRBV18,-,many,TRBJ2-5,CASSPGVKETQYF,TGTGCCAGCTCACCTGGAGTCAAAGAGACCCAGTACTTC
TRBV29-1,TRBD1,few,TRBJ1-2,CSVEQGAFYGYTF,TGCAGCGTTGAACAGGGGGCCTTCTATGGCTACACCTTC
TRBV12-3/TRBV12-4,TRBD1,-,TRBJ2-5,CAGSRRTGQETQYF,TGTGCCGGCAGCCGAAGGACAGGCCAAGAGACCCAGTACTTC
TRBV10-3,-,-,TRBJ2-5,CAISGSGGSQETQYF,TGTGCCATCAGTGGTTCAGGGGGGAGTCAAGAGACCCAGTACTTC
TRBV12-3/TRBV12-4,-,-,TRBJ2-7,CASSPQNNEQYF,TGTGCCAGCAGCCCACAGAATAACGAGCAGTACTTC
TRBV2,-,few,TRBJ1-5,CASSVNGPGTSNQPQHF,TGTGCCAGCAGTGTAAATGGACCGGGGACTAGCAATCAGCCCCAGCATTTT
TRBV29-1,-,-,TRBJ2-5,CSVVLGLGETQYF,TGCAGCGTTGTGCTCGGTTTGGGGGAGACCCAGTACTTC
TRBV7-2,-,-,TRBJ1-5,CASSSQILDNQPQHF,TGTGCCAGCAGCTCCCAAATCTTGGACAATCAGCCCCAGCATTTT
TRBV25-1,-,few,TRBJ1-1,CASSGSRDLMNTGAFF,TGTGCCAGCAGTGGCTCACGGGATCTCATGAACACTGGAGCTTTCTTT
TRBV20-1,-,-,TRBJ1-4,CSARRGGTNEKLFF,TGCAGTGCTAGAAGGGGAGGAACTAATGAAAAACTGTTTTTT
TRBV4-1,-,-,TRBJ1-5,CASSQEWGGVEQPQHF,TGCGCCAGCAGCCAAGAATGGGGGGGGGTCGAACAGCCCCAGCATTTT
TRBV25-1,-,-,TRBJ1-2,CASSVPAGSLGYGYTF,TGTGCCAGCAGTGTGCCTGCAGGGTCCCTAGGGTATGGCTACACCTTC
TRBV12-3/TRBV12-4,-,few,TRBJ1-6,CASSPGPGRSPLHF,TGTGCCAGCAGCCCGGGCCCTGGCCGTTCACCCCTCCACTTT
TRBV4-1,-,-,TRBJ2-7,CASSQNPQGGYEQYF,TGCGCCAGCAGCCAAAATCCACAGGGGGGGTACGAGCAGTACTTC
TRBV6-6,-,-,TRBJ1-2,CASSSGQPIPYGYTF,TGTGCCAGCAGTAGCGGACAGCCAATCCCTTATGGCTACACCTTC
TRBV7-9,TRBD2,-,TRBJ2-3,CASTLPGGSTDTQYF,TGTGCCAGCACCTTGCCCGGGGGGAGCACAGATACGCAGTATTTT
TRBV6-6,TRBD2,-,TRBJ2-1,CASSYPASGGYNEQFF,TGTGCCAGCAGTTACCCCGCTAGCGGGGGTTACAATGAGCAGTTCTTC
TRBV6-5,-,-,TRBJ2-7,CASSLGSFGGYEQYF,TGTGCCAGCAGTTTAGGGAGCTTTGGGGGATACGAGCAGTACTTC